Detailed here is one TCR beta chain. Its antigen is unidentified. The CDR3 consists of 13 residues. The junction had 4 bases not matched to a gene; V was cut back by 7 bases and J by 2 bases. From germline, CDR1 is MNHNY and CDR2 SVGAGI (reference sequence). The sample originates from a study of lymphopenia after photon versus proton radiotherapy. Whole-study findings and limits: Survival link was tested only in deceased patients; proton benefit remains a possibility. Proton therapy kept repertoires fairly stable, unlike photons, which gained effector/memory cells. After lymphocyte nadir, photon-treated repertoires showed oligoclonal expansion, especially CD8+ Temra.

Only in-frame clones appear in the TCRdb table, and some are missing; sequencing was by immunoSEQ multiplex PCR. This table has some 31,000 clones, 75% to 90% appearing once. The sequenced sample was peripheral blood, obtained from a patient treated with proton-based radiotherapy. J is TRBJ1-2 and V is TRBV6-6; 7 bases are shared with TRBD1. This sequence originates from a woman aged 70 to 79 with pancreatic cancer. The CDR3 region is CASKGTDNYGYTF. The CDR3 bases are TGTGCCAGCAAAGGGACAGACAACTATGGCTACACCTTC.